One TCR beta chain is described in this entry. This entry is derived from a study of blood T cell repertoires in COVID-19. V dropped 4 bases and J dropped 1; count of bases not matched to a gene: 5. The CDR3 spans 16 residues. Germline V CDR1 and CDR2: SGHNT, YENEEA. In the authors' methods: For nucleated cells, counts were estimated from reference gene primer amplification. Clones were read by immunoSEQ multiplex PCR, and TCRdb kept only the in-frame ones, dropping some. V, J and clone size reflect that table, while D and trimming were determined from the DNA. Here the sample spans about 140,000 clones, about 84% being singletons.

The material sequenced was peripheral blood. The rearrangement joins TRBV11-3 to TRBJ2-3, with 10 bases that match TRBD1. The origin of this receptor is a human donor in a cohort sampled during active COVID-19. The CDR3 sequence is CASSSRTGGGTDTQYF. The CDR3, as DNA: TGTGCCAGCAGCTCACGGACAGGGGGGGGCACAGATACGCAGTATTTT. Filled out from reference TRBV11-3 and TRBJ2-3, the complete variable domain reads EAGVVQSPRYKIIEKKQPVAFWCNPISGHNTLYWYLQNLGQGPELLIRYENEEAVDDSQLPKDRFSAERLKGVDSTLKIQPAELGDSAVYLCASSSRTGGGTDTQYFGPGTRLTVL.